This section outlines one TCR beta chain sequence together with its context. Sample-barcoded 5' priming and a J-beta primer mix drove a second PCR of roughly 7 to 11 cycles. TCRdb ran MiXCR on the 5' RACE reads and lists one entry per CDR3 protein. Among approximately 2,000,000 distinct CDR3 sequences listed, about two fifths were seen once. This sample was taken from a study of blood T cells in healthy people across ages. Trimming pared 10 bases from V and 8 bases from J, leaving 20 bases between. The CDR3 length is 13 residues. Per the germline V gene, CDR1 is MNHGY and CDR2 is SVAAGI. The TCR sequence derives from a human donor in good health. This chain connects TRBV6-9 to TRBJ1-2, with D maybe TRBD1 (6 bases). The specimen was blood. In DNA form, the CDR3 reads TGTGCCATAGGCCCCAGGGGTTGGGGCGGCTACACCTTC. This encodes CAIGPRGWGGYTF.